This T cell receptor beta chain was identified in a study of T cells after yellow fever vaccination. Per the germline V gene, CDR1 is SEHNR and CDR2 is FQNEAQ (reference sequence). J gave up 2 bases and V 7 bases, and 5 bases lay outside the gene matches. The CDR3 is made up of 15 amino acids. Broader study findings: Though it reached lower strength, the secondary response hit its peak faster, day 5 versus 15. Across the CD4 and CD8 compartments, a small share of clonotypes was present in both. Primary-vaccination clones mostly resurfaced post-booster (about 96% CD4, more than 85% CD8).

Template-switching 5'RACE yielded the TCR cDNA; a universal primer site and UMIs were added in the process. TCRdb reanalysed the 5' RACE reads using MiXCR and keeps one entry per CDR3 protein. In the table there are hundreds of thousands of distinct CDR3 sequences, 15% to 20% of which are singletons. This clonotype was seen a few times. The antigen is not known. The source material was PBMCs, sampled before the yellow fever booster vaccination. This TCR was sampled from a man younger than 30 who received the YFV17D yellow fever vaccine. This rearrangement joins TRBV7-9 to TRBJ2-2, with 9 bases lining up with TRBD1. The CDR3 nucleotides read TGTGCCAGCACCGACAGGGGGGATAACACCGGGGAGCTGTTTTTT. Amino acid sequence: CASTDRGDNTGELFF. Drawing the rest from reference TRBV7-9 and TRBJ2-2, the complete variable domain is DTGVSQNPRHKITKRGQNVTFRCDPISEHNRLYWYRQTLGQGPEFLTYFQNEAQLEKSRLLSDRFSAERPKGSFSTLEIQRTEQGDSAMYLCASTDRGDNTGELFFGEGSRLTVL.